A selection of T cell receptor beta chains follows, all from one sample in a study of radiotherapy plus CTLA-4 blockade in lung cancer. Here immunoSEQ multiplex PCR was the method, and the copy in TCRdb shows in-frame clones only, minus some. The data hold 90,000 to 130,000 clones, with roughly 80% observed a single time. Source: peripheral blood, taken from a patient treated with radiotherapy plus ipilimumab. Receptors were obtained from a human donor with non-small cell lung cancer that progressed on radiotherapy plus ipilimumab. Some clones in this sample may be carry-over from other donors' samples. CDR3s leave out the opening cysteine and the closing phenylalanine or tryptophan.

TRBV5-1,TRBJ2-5,ASSFGGGSTGGTQY
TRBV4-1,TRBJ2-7,ASSQVPSGGYYEQY
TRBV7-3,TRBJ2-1,ASSLGEFSYNEQF
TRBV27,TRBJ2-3,ASSLGPSGTATDTQY
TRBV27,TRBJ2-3,ASRRGGWSTDTQY
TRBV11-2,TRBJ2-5,ASSILSSKRDYDQEAQY
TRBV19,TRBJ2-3,ASSIFPTSGADTQY
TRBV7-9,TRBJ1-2,ASSTGVGVNYGYT
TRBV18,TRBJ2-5,ASSQSGSQETQY
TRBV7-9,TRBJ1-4,ASSFFYEKLF
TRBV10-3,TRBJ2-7,AIKTDRVYEQY
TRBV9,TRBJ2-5,ASSVGTSGWETQY
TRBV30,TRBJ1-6,AWSVQKRDSPLH
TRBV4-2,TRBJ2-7,ASSQDRRGSGGTYEQY
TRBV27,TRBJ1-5,ASSAIRGTGEVLEH
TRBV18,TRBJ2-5,ASSPPTAWQETQY
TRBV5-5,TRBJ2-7,ASSLNGNYEQY
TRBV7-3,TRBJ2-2,ASSYRGNTGELF
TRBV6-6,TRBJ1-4,ASSYRTGGNEKLF
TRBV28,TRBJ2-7,ASRARGGEQY
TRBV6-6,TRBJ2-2,AGKAGAGTGELF
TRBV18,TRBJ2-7,ASSPSWGPYEQY
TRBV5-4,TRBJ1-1,ASSLEPVINTEAF
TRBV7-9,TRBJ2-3,ASSSPRPYTDTQY
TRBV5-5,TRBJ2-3,ASSPWEDTQY
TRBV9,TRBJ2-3,ASSVEVAGTDTQY
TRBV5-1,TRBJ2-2,ASSLQNTGELF
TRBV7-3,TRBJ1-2,ASSFGGVGGYT
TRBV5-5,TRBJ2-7,ASSLSPGADYEQY
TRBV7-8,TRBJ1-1,ASSYGRVGSIFRPEAF
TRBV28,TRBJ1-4,ASTSPGQGYEKLF
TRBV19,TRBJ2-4,ASSKGLGENIQY
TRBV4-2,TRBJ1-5,ASSQDGSSNQPQH
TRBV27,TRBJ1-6,ASSLSAGARGNSPLH
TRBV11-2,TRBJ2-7,ASTQGAGVTYEQY
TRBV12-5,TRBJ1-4,ASGLVNFGNNEKLF
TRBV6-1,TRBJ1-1,ASSESPSGSFPEAF
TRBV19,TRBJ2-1,ASSIGGSYNEQF
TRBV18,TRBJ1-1,ASSPTGRATEAF
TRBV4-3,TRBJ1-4,ASSQVGPGTGDEKLF
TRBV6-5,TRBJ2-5,ASNSGGEETQY
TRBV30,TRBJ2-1,AWSVGASIFYNEQF
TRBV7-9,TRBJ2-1,ASSLGTSWYNEQF
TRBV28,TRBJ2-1,ASSLGGNSYNEQF
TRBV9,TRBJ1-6,ASSVGQGDSPLH
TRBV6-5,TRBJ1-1,ASSYIGGTEAF
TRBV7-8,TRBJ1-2,ASSFTGTGGGSIYGYT
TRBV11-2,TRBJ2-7,ASGDYEQY